This T cell receptor (beta chain) comes out of a study of T-cell reconstitution after alpha-beta-depleted transplantation in children. General study results and limits: Several hundred expanded graft clones reportedly gave rise to the alpha-beta T cells present about two months after transplant. T-cell counts and diversity at one year following transplant were attributed mainly to newly produced T cells.

Germline V CDR1 and CDR2: SGHKS, YYEKEE (reference sequence). J was trimmed by 3 bases and V by 5 bases; bases with no gene match: 8. This CDR3 is 14 amino acids long. With regard to this clonotype: Its antigen is not identified.

Unique molecular identifiers were used to barcode this TCRbeta library. A single record per CDR3 protein comes from TCRdb applying MiXCR to the PCR reads. The table includes approximately 500,000 distinct CDR3 sequences, roughly 30% detected once. This receptor was obtained from a boy in the first two years of life with Wiskott-Aldrich syndrome, due to receive a stem cell transplant. The specimen was PBMCs, collected before TCRalphabeta/CD19-depleted stem cell transplant. The chain recombines TRBV5-5 with TRBJ2-7, with 7 bases aligning to TRBD2. The CDR3 DNA sequence: TGTGCCAGCAGTTCCCGGGGACTACTCTACGAGCAGTACTTC. This gives the protein CASSSRGLLYEQYF.